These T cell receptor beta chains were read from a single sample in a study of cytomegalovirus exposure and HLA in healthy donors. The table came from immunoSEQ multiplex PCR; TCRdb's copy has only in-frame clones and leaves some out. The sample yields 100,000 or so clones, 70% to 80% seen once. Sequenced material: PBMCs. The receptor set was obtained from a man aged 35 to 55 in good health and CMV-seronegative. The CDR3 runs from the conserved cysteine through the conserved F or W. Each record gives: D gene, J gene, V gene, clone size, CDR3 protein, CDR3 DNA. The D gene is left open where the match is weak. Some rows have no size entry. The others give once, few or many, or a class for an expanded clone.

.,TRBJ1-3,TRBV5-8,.,CASSLYGMDSSGNTIYF,TGTGCCAGCAGCTTGTACGGGATGGATTCCTCTGGAAACACCATATATTTT
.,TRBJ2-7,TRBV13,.,CASSWARSYEQYF,TGTGCCAGCAGCTGGGCTCGCTCCTACGAGCAGTACTTC
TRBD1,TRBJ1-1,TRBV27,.,CASSPPRAGGRRDTEAFF,TGTGCCAGCAGTCCACCCCGTGCAGGGGGCCGGCGGGACACTGAAGCTTTCTTT
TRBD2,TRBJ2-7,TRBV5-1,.,CASSLVWGGRYEQYF,TGCGCCAGCAGCTTGGTGTGGGGGGGACGCTACGAGCAGTACTTC
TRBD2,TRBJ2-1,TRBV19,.,CASSIREGGLTYNEQFF,TGTGCCAGTAGTATTCGGGAGGGGGGGTTAACCTACAATGAGCAGTTCTTC
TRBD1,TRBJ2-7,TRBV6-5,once,CASSLLGDSYEQYF,TGTGCCAGCAGCCTCCTGGGGGACAGCTACGAGCAGTACTTC
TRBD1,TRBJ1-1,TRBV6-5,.,CASSTTGYTEAFF,TGTGCCAGCAGTACGACAGGGTACACTGAAGCTTTCTTT
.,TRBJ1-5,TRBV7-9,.,CASSQSGGVQPQHF,TGTGCCAGCAGCCAATCGGGGGGCGTGCAGCCCCAGCATTTT
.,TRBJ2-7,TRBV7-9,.,CSSSLGQGGYEQYF,TGTTCCAGCAGCTTAGGGCAGGGGGGATACGAGCAGTACTTC
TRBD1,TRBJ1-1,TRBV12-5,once,CAGGGWDRLHTEAFF,TGTGCCGGGGGTGGGTGGGACAGGTTGCACACTGAAGCTTTCTTT
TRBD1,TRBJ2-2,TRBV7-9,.,CASSSDRVPGELFF,TGTGCCAGCAGCTCTGACAGGGTTCCCGGGGAGCTGTTTTTT
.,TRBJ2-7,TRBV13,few,CASSWDGGTYEQYF,TGTGCCAGCAGCTGGGACGGGGGTACCTACGAGCAGTACTTC
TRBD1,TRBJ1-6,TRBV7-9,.,CASSMSRDRGRPLHF,TGTGCCAGCAGCATGAGCCGGGACAGGGGTAGGCCCCTCCACTTT
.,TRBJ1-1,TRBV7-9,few,CASSLVGGPGTEAFF,TGTGCCAGCAGCTTAGTTGGAGGGCCGGGGACTGAAGCTTTCTTT
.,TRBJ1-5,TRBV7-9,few,CASSLASNQPQHF,TGTGCCAGCAGCTTAGCCAGTAATCAGCCCCAGCATTTT
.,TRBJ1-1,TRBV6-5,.,CASSYSFRGANTEAFF,TGTGCCAGCAGTTACTCGTTTCGGGGGGCGAACACTGAAGCTTTCTTT
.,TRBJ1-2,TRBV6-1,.,CASTRSGYGYTF,TGTGCCAGCACCCGATCGGGGTATGGCTACACCTTC
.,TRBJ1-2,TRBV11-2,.,CASSLGSGYGYTF,TGTGCCAGCAGCTTAGGGTCCGGGTATGGCTACACCTTC
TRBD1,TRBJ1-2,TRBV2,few,CASTPGQGDYYGYTF,TGTGCCAGTACGCCGGGACAGGGGGATTACTATGGCTACACCTTC
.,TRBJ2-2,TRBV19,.,CASRYRARYTGELFF,TGTGCCAGTAGGTACAGGGCACGGTACACCGGGGAGCTGTTTTTT
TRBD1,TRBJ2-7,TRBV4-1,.,CASSQGTGGVYEQYF,TGCGCCAGCAGCCAAGGGACAGGGGGGGTCTACGAGCAGTACTTC
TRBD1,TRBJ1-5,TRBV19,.,CASSPEWAGGRNQPQHF,TGTGCCAGTAGTCCCGAGTGGGCAGGGGGGCGCAATCAGCCCCAGCATTTT
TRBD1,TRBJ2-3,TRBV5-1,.,CASSLGQGMTDTQYF,TGCGCCAGCAGCTTAGGACAGGGCATGACAGATACGCAGTATTTT
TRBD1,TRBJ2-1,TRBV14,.,CASSQARDRANYPRSDEQFF,TGTGCCAGCAGCCAAGCCCGGGACAGGGCGAACTACCCAAGGAGCGATGAGCAGTTCTTC
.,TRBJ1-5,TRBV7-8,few,CASSPYSNQPQHF,TGTGCCAGCAGCCCCTATAGCAATCAGCCCCAGCATTTT